This TCR beta chain was found in a study of T-cell memory formation after mild COVID-19. Study at large: Each donor largely had its own TCR clusters.

Study-wide points: Shrinking CD4+ clones were chiefly CM and EM; CD8+ ones were chiefly EMRA. Specificity for SARS-CoV-2 was not confirmed among the second-wave clones peaking on day 37.

Libraries for TCRalpha and TCRbeta carried sample barcodes and unique molecular identifiers via 5'RACE. TCRdb re-called the 5' RACE reads through MiXCR, storing one row per CDR3 protein. The profile shows about 150,000 distinct CDR3 sequences, 5.5% to 7% of them singletons. This clonotype was observed a few times. The antigen remains unidentified. This TCR was sampled from an adult woman who had mild COVID-19 (a few samples of this study predate the infection). Cell type and time point are not known. The specimen was PBMCs or a T cell subset sorted from them (not recorded which).

The CDR3 protein is CATRTADQPQHF. Here the CDR3 DNA reads TGTGCCACTAGGACAGCGGATCAGCCCCAGCATTTT. V is TRBV10-3 and J is TRBJ1-5, with a weak D call TRBD1 (6 bases). The ends were cut back, 10 bases at V and 5 bases at J, with 12 bases in the middle. The CDR3 extends over 12 amino acids. Germline V gene sequence: CDR1 ENHRY, CDR2 SYGVKD.